The rows below give T cell receptor beta chains drawn from one sample of a study of T-cell reconstitution after alpha-beta-depleted transplantation in children. TCRdb re-analysed the PCR reads in MiXCR, keeping a single row per CDR3 protein. The sample has hundreds of thousands of distinct CDR3 sequences, about 10% seen once. The sample in question was PBMCs, obtained before TCRalphabeta/CD19-depleted stem cell transplant. Every receptor here comes from a child aged 2 to 10 with inherited bone marrow failure, due to receive a stem cell transplant. Each CDR3 is given with its conserved first and last residue. D genes are given only for firm matches. Some rows have no size entry. The others give once, few or many, or a class for an expanded clone.

CDR3,DNA,J,D,V,size
CASTPIRANYGYTF,TGTGCCAGCACCCCCATCAGAGCCAACTATGGCTACACCTTC,TRBJ1-2,NA,TRBV12-3/TRBV12-4,many
CASSARDWPQETQYF,TGTGCCAGCAGCGCCCGGGACTGGCCCCAAGAGACCCAGTACTTC,TRBJ2-5,NA,TRBV4-2,many
CASGTKPGPWDF,TGTGCCAGCGGAACGAAACCGGGCCCTTGGGACTTC,TRBJ2-1,NA,TRBV28,many
CASSVDMGTDTQYF,TGTGCCAGCAGCGTAGACATGGGAACAGATACGCAGTATTTT,TRBJ2-3,NA,TRBV9,many
CAWTQWTGGRAEAFF,TGTGCCTGGACCCAATGGACAGGGGGCCGGGCTGAAGCTTTCTTT,TRBJ1-1,TRBD1,TRBV30,few
CASSYSISPGGEAFF,TGTGCCAGCAGTTACTCGATCTCGCCAGGGGGCGAAGCTTTCTTT,TRBJ1-1,TRBD1,TRBV6-5,many
CSATSRTGWRDNEQFF,TGCAGTGCAACATCCAGGACAGGGTGGAGGGACAATGAGCAGTTCTTC,TRBJ2-1,TRBD1,TRBV20-1,once
CASSLWADGLAGANVLTF,TGTGCCAGCAGTTTATGGGCAGATGGGTTGGCTGGGGCCAACGTCCTGACTTTC,TRBJ2-6,NA,TRBV27,few
CASMGVRYNEQFF,TGTGCCAGCATGGGGGTAAGGTACAATGAGCAGTTCTTC,TRBJ2-1,NA,TRBV7-9,few
CASSLAGVNIQYF,TGCGCCAGCAGCTTGGCGGGGGTAAACATTCAGTACTTC,TRBJ2-4,NA,TRBV5-1,few
CASSYGVTYEQYF,TGTGCCAGCAGTTACGGAGTTACCTACGAGCAGTACTTC,TRBJ2-7,NA,TRBV6-2/TRBV6-3,NA
CASSLEAVWTGESNEQFF,TGTGCCAGCAGCTTAGAGGCCGTTTGGACAGGGGAATCCAATGAGCAGTTCTTC,TRBJ2-1,TRBD1,TRBV7-6,many
CASSEAGGPLYEQFF,TGTGCCAGCAGTGAGGCGGGCGGCCCGTTGTATGAGCAGTTCTTC,TRBJ2-1,NA,TRBV6-1,NA
CASSTEHYNEQFF,TGCGCCAGCAGCACGGAGCACTACAATGAGCAGTTCTTC,TRBJ2-1,NA,TRBV5-1,many
CSASPPASGSGLFF,TGCAGTGCTAGCCCACCCGCTAGCGGGAGTGGGTTGTTCTTC,TRBJ2-1,TRBD2,TRBV20-1,many
CASSLNRVVEAFF,TGTGCCAGCAGTTTAAATAGGGTTGTTGAAGCTTTCTTT,TRBJ1-1,NA,TRBV12-3/TRBV12-4,few
CASSPGLEVWDTQYF,TGTGCCAGCAGCCCCGGACTAGAGGTCTGGGATACGCAGTATTTT,TRBJ2-3,TRBD2,TRBV5-4,NA
CASSLAPGQTSRIQYF,TGTGCCAGCAGCTTAGCACCGGGACAGACCTCAAGGATTCAGTACTTC,TRBJ2-4,TRBD1,TRBV7-9,NA
CASSSSGGSYNEQFF,TGTGCCAGCAGCTCGTCAGGGGGCAGCTACAATGAGCAGTTCTTC,TRBJ2-1,TRBD1,TRBV5-1,many
CASSLWTSGIWNEQFF,TGTGCCAGTAGCCTTTGGACTAGCGGGATTTGGAATGAGCAGTTCTTC,TRBJ2-1,TRBD2,TRBV19,many
CASNPGQGFNQPQHF,TGTGCCAGCAACCCGGGACAGGGATTCAATCAGCCCCAGCATTTT,TRBJ1-5,TRBD1,TRBV7-2,many
CASSQDGTGRSGYTF,TGCGCCAGCAGCCAAGACGGGACAGGGAGGAGTGGCTACACCTTC,TRBJ1-2,TRBD1,TRBV4-3,few
CASSWDLNEKLFF,TGTGCCAGCTCCTGGGACCTGAATGAAAAACTGTTTTTT,TRBJ1-4,NA,TRBV28,many
CASSGDRNPPQAFF,TGTGCCAGCAGTGGGGACAGAAACCCCCCCCAAGCTTTCTTT,TRBJ1-1,TRBD1,TRBV12-3/TRBV12-4,few
CASSQDGGSPYEQYF,TGCGCCAGCAGCCAAGATGGCGGTTCTCCCTACGAGCAGTACTTC,TRBJ2-7,NA,TRBV4-3,few
CASSLGTRGSYEQYF,TGTGCCAGCAGCTTGGGGACTAGAGGGTCGTACGAGCAGTACTTC,TRBJ2-7,TRBD2,TRBV7-2,many
CASSKGLPNTGELFF,TGCGCCAGCAGCAAGGGACTACCGAACACCGGGGAGCTGTTTTTT,TRBJ2-2,TRBD2,TRBV5-1,many
CASSEEGGEQFF,TGTGCCAGCAGTGAAGAGGGTGGTGAGCAGTTCTTC,TRBJ2-1,NA,TRBV2,many
CASSRAGTGSYEQYF,TGTGCCAGCAGCCGGGCCGGGACTGGGTCCTACGAGCAGTACTTC,TRBJ2-7,NA,TRBV27,many
CSVQANYGYTF,TGCAGCGTCCAGGCTAACTATGGCTACACCTTC,TRBJ1-2,NA,TRBV29-1,many
CASSITPNEQFF,TGTGCCAGCAGCATCACGCCGAATGAGCAGTTCTTC,TRBJ2-1,NA,TRBV7-9,few
CAGPIETSGLQIRMNEQFF,TGTGCCGGACCTATAGAGACTAGCGGGTTACAAATAAGGATGAATGAGCAGTTCTTC,TRBJ2-1,TRBD2,TRBV7-8,few
CASSNQIYEAFF,TGTGCCAGCAGTAACCAGATCTATGAAGCTTTCTTT,TRBJ1-1,NA,TRBV12-3/TRBV12-4,many
CASSFRLGELFF,TGTGCCAGCAGTTTCCGACTGGGGGAGCTGTTTTTT,TRBJ2-2,NA,TRBV6-2/TRBV6-3,few
CASSSRLAESTDTQYF,TGTGCCAGTAGTTCCAGACTAGCGGAAAGCACAGATACGCAGTATTTT,TRBJ2-3,TRBD2,TRBV19,NA
CSASGATTDTQYF,TGCAGTGCTAGTGGTGCTACCACAGATACGCAGTATTTT,TRBJ2-3,NA,TRBV20-1,many
CAWSEDSGPYEQYF,TGTGCCTGGAGCGAAGATAGCGGCCCATACGAGCAGTACTTC,TRBJ2-7,NA,TRBV30,many
CASTIPGATEAFF,TGTGCCAGCACCATACCGGGAGCCACTGAAGCTTTCTTT,TRBJ1-1,NA,TRBV6-2/TRBV6-3,many
CASSAQAGTGGDNEQFF,TGTGCCAGCAGCGCCCAGGCAGGGACAGGGGGCGACAATGAGCAGTTCTTC,TRBJ2-1,TRBD1,TRBV7-8,few
CSVSSDLGETQYF,TGCAGCGTTTCCTCGGACCTGGGGGAGACCCAGTACTTC,TRBJ2-5,NA,TRBV29-1,many
CASTGDSYEQYF,TGTGCCAGCACCGGGGACAGCTACGAGCAGTACTTC,TRBJ2-7,TRBD1,TRBV6-5,NA
CSAQAGGSYNEQFF,TGCAGCGCCCAAGCAGGGGGCTCCTACAATGAGCAGTTCTTC,TRBJ2-1,TRBD1,TRBV29-1,NA
CSTRSASDKTQYF,TGCAGTACCCGATCGGCATCCGATAAGACCCAGTACTTC,TRBJ2-5,NA,TRBV20-1,many